A selection of T cell receptor beta chains follows, all from one sample in a study of T cell changes during pregnancy in multiple sclerosis. Here immunoSEQ multiplex PCR was the method, and the copy in TCRdb shows in-frame clones only, minus some. The repertoire holds approximately 70,000 clones, with about 91% as singletons. The specimen comprised peripheral blood, sampled in the second trimester of pregnancy. All receptors derive from a female donor in good health, enrolled as a control in a pregnancy study. Both conserved end residues are part of each CDR3. Fields, in order: D gene, clone size, V gene, J gene, CDR3 length, CDR3 DNA, CDR3 protein. The D gene is left open where the match is weak. Clone size is not always given. Where it is, it says once, few, many or a class for expanded clones.

-,-,TRBV7-9,TRBJ2-3,14,TGTGCCAGCAGCTTAAGCGGGAGCACAGATACGCAGTATTTT,CASSLSGSTDTQYF
-,-,TRBV4-1,TRBJ2-7,16,TGCGCCAGCAGCCAAGTTCGTGGCGGGTCTAACTACGAGCAGTACTTC,CASSQVRGGSNYEQYF
-,-,TRBV28,TRBJ1-1,14,TGTGCCAGCACCCTAGCGGACAGTAGGACTGAAGCTTTCTTT,CASTLADSRTEAFF
-,-,TRBV4-3,TRBJ1-1,15,TGCGCCAGCAGCCAAGGTTTAGGGGTGAACACTGAAGCTTTCTTT,CASSQGLGVNTEAFF
-,-,TRBV19,TRBJ2-3,13,TGTGCCAGTACTACTAGTCGCCGCGATACGCAGTATTTT,CASTTSRRDTQYF
-,-,TRBV9,TRBJ2-7,16,TGTGCCAGCAGCGAGACCACGCGCGGGGGCCCGGGGGAGCAGTACTTC,CASSETTRGGPGEQYF
-,-,TRBV10-3,TRBJ2-4,15,TGTGCCATCAGTGAGTCGATGGCAGGAACCAACATTCAGTACTTC,CAISESMAGTNIQYF
TRBD1,-,TRBV5-4,TRBJ2-7,14,TGTGCCAGCAGCCCCTGGGACAGCTCCTACGAGCAGTACTTC,CASSPWDSSYEQYF
TRBD2,-,TRBV27,TRBJ2-7,15,TGTGCCAGCAGCATTATGGGCGGGAGATTATACGAGCAGTACTTC,CASSIMGGRLYEQYF
TRBD2,-,TRBV10-1,TRBJ2-3,14,TGCGCCAGCAGTAGACTAGCGGATACAGATACGCAGTATTTT,CASSRLADTDTQYF
-,-,TRBV19,TRBJ2-3,13,TGTGCCAGTAGGAGACAAAGCACAGATACGCAGTATTTT,CASRRQSTDTQYF
TRBD2,-,TRBV19,TRBJ2-3,16,TGTGCCAGTAGTATAGGGGGCGGGAGCGGGACAGATACGCAGTATTTT,CASSIGGGSGTDTQYF
-,once,TRBV4-2,TRBJ1-6,16,TGTGCCAGCAGCCAAGAAATCGGGTCAGCCAATTCACCCCTCCACTTT,CASSQEIGSANSPLHF
TRBD1,-,TRBV9,TRBJ2-1,15,TGTGCCAGCAGCGTATCAGGGGGCGAAATAAATGAGCAGTTCTTC,CASSVSGGEINEQFF
-,-,TRBV27,TRBJ1-1,14,TGTGCCAGCAGTTTTTGGGGGGAAAACACTGAAGCTTTCTTT,CASSFWGENTEAFF
-,once,TRBV10-1,TRBJ1-4,14,TGCGCCAGCACCAGACTTGCAACTAATGAAAAACTGTTTTTT,CASTRLATNEKLFF
TRBD1,-,TRBV14,TRBJ2-7,16,TGTGCCAGCAGCCAAGTGGGGACAGCCGTATTCGGCGAGCAGTACTTC,CASSQVGTAVFGEQYF
-,-,TRBV5-6,TRBJ2-5,15,TGTGCCAGCAGCTTGGAATCAGGGGGGCGGGAGACCCAGTACTTC,CASSLESGGRETQYF
-,few,TRBV18,TRBJ1-4,15,TGTGCCAGCTCACCATTCCACGACGGCGGTGAAAAACTGTTTTTT,CASSPFHDGGEKLFF
-,-,TRBV7-9,TRBJ2-2,15,TGTGCCAGCACCCGTCTGGAGGGAGACTCCGGGGAGCTGTTTTTT,CASTRLEGDSGELFF
-,-,TRBV13,TRBJ2-3,15,TGTGCCAGCAGCTCAGAGTGGGCTAGCACAGATACGCAGTATTTT,CASSSEWASTDTQYF
TRBD1,-,TRBV28,TRBJ2-2,15,TGTGCCAGCAGTTCGGGGACAGGGGACACCGGGGAGCTGTTTTTT,CASSSGTGDTGELFF
-,-,TRBV27,TRBJ1-3,15,TGTGCCAGCAGTTTATCGATTAGCTCTGGAAACACCATATATTTT,CASSLSISSGNTIYF
-,-,TRBV5-6,TRBJ2-3,16,TGTGCCAGCAGCATCCAGGGTTCCCTTAGCACAGATACGCAGTATTTT,CASSIQGSLSTDTQYF
TRBD1,-,TRBV5-1,TRBJ2-6,18,TGCGCCAGCAGCGCGGACAGGGTCGGCATGGCTGGGGCCAACGTCCTGACTTTC,CASSADRVGMAGANVLTF
TRBD1,-,TRBV28,TRBJ1-1,13,TGTGCCGCAAATCTCGGCAGGGGGACTGAAGCTTTCTTT,CAANLGRGTEAFF
-,-,TRBV29-1,TRBJ2-1,13,TGCAGCGTTGAAGGACTAATTATAGTTGAGCAGTTCTTC,CSVEGLIIVEQFF